This entry concerns a single T cell receptor beta chain. Germline-derived CDR1 and CDR2 are LGHNA and YSLEER. V was clipped by 6 bases and J by 3 bases, with 14 bases between them. This CDR3 has 14 amino acids. The data stem from a study of blood T cell repertoires in COVID-19. Study-level information: Acute and convalescent COVID-19 specimens originated in the United States, Italy and Spain. In each case, the material was cDNA or gDNA derived from T cells, B-cell-depleted T cells, or PBMCs.

Per the original data handling: How many nucleated cells were present was estimated from reference gene primer amplification. Data came from immunoSEQ multiplex PCR; TCRdb stores just in-frame clones and leaves some out. From that table come the V and J calls and clone size; the DNA was used to work out D and trimming. The sample includes under 300,000 clones, approximately 82% of them seen just once. The source material was peripheral blood. This clonotype was sampled from a man aged 35 to 55 who had recovered from COVID-19. The rearrangement uses TRBV4-3 and TRBJ1-1, with D uncertain. The DNA for the CDR3 is TGCGCCAGCAGACCGTCCACGGGAGACACTGAAGCTTTCTTT. Its translation: CASRPSTGDTEAFF.